This TCR beta chain was identified during a study of regulatory and conventional T cells in RAG deficiency. V trimming: 2 bases; J trimming: 6 bases; junction bases outside the gene matches: 4. In germline, CDR1 is ENHRY, CDR2 SYGVKD. The CDR3 has 14 amino acids. The sorted regulatory T cells were CD4+, CD25-high and CD127-low, with genomic DNA sequenced. This table comes from immunoSEQ multiplex PCR, and its TCRdb copy is limited to in-frame clones, with some not included. Among about 20,000 clones, about 87% were seen once, and the ten largest hold roughly 1.4%. Comment on this clone: Antigen specificity is unknown.

Points from the study as a whole: Control T-cell subsets had markedly higher Shannon entropy and lower Simpson indices than RAG-deficient patients. Omenn syndrome and CID/AS patients had roughly 100-fold fewer unique Treg TCR beta sequences, versus around 10-fold elsewhere. In Omenn syndrome, Treg and Tconv repertoires overlapped >75%.

The same specimen was also included in a second study, on regulatory T cells. That paper states: The primer mix had 52 TRBV and 13 TRBJ primers. Patient repertoires had restricted TRB V-J pairs and skewed V and J usage, most in Tregs.

This chain uses TRBV10-3 with TRBJ1-2, with 9 bases identical to TRBD1. This clonotype was sampled from a human donor in good health. Source material: Tregs sorted from blood. DNA for the CDR3: TGTGCCATCAGTGAGACAGGGGGCATCGATGGCTACACCTTC. It codes for CAISETGGIDGYTF.